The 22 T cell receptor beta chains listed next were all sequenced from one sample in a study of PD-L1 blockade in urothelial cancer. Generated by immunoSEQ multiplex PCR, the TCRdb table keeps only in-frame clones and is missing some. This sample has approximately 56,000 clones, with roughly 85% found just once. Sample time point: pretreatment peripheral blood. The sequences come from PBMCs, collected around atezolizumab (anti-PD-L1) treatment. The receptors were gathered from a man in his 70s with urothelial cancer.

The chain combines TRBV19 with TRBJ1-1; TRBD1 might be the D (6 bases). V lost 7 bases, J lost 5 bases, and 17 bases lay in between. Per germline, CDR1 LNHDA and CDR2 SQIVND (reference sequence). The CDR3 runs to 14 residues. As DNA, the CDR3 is TGTGCCAGTACCCCAGACAGGTCTTGGACTGAAGCTTTCTTT. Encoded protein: CASTPDRSWTEAFF.

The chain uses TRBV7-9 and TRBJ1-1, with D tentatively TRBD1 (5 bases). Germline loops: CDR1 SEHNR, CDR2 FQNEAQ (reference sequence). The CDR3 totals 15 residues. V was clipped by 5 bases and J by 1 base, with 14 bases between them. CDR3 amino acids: CASSPDSYQNTEAFF. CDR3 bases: TGTGCCAGCAGCCCAGACAGCTATCAGAACACTGAAGCTTTCTTT. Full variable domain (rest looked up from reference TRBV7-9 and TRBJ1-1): DTGVSQNPRHKITKRGQNVTFRCDPISEHNRLYWYRQTLGQGPEFLTYFQNEAQLEKSRLLSDRFSAERPKGSFSTLEIQRTEQGDSAMYLCASSPDSYQNTEAFFGQGTRLTVV.

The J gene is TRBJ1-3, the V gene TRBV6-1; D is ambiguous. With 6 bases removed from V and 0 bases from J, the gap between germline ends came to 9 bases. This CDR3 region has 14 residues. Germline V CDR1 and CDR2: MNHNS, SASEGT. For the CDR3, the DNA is TGTGCCAGCAGACCGGTGGTCTCTGGAAACACCATATATTTT. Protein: CASRPVVSGNTIYF.

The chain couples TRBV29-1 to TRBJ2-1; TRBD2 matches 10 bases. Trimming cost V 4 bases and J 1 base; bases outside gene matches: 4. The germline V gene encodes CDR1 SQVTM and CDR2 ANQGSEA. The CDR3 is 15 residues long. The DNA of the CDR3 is TGCAGCGTTGGGACTAGCGGAAATTCCTACAATGAGCAGTTCTTC. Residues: CSVGTSGNSYNEQFF.

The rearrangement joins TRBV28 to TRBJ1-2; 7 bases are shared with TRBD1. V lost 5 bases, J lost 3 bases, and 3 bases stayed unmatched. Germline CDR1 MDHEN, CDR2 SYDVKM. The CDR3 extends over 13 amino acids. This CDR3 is CASSQGGDYGYTF. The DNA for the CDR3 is TGTGCCAGCAGTCAGGGGGGAGACTATGGCTACACCTTC.

The CDR3 sequence is CASSLPGQGLNTIYF. For the CDR3, the DNA is TGTGCCAGCTCACTGCCGGGACAGGGGTTAAACACCATATATTTT. V and J are TRBV18 and TRBJ1-3; 10 nucleotides line up with TRBD1. V lost 4 bases, J lost 6 bases, and 6 bases stayed unmatched. The germline CDR1 and CDR2 sequences are KGHSH and LQKENI. The CDR3 length is 15 residues.

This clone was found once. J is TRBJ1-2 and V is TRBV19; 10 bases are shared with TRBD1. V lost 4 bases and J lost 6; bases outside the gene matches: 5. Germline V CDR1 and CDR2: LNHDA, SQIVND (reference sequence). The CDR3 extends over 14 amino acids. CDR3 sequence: CASSTRQGANGYTF. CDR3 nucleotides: TGTGCCAGTAGTACGAGACAGGGGGCCAATGGCTACACCTTC.

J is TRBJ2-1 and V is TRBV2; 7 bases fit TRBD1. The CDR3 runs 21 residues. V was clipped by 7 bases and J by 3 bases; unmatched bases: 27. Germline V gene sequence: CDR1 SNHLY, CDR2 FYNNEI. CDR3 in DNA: TGTGCCAGCATGGGCCTACATCGGACAGGCCTTAGTGAGCCCGTCTACAATGAGCAGTTCTTC. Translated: CASMGLHRTGLSEPVYNEQFF. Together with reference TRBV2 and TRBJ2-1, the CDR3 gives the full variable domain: EPEVTQTPSHQVTQMGQEVILRCVPISNHLYFYWYRQILGQKVEFLVSFYNNEISEKSEIFDDQFSVERPDGSNFTLKIRSTKLEDSAMYFCASMGLHRTGLSEPVYNEQFFGPGTRLTVL.

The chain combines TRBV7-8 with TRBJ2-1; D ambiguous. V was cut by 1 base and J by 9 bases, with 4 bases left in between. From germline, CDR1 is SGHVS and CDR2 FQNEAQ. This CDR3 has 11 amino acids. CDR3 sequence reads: CASSLVGEQFF. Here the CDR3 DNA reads TGTGCCAGCAGCTTAGTCGGTGAGCAGTTCTTC.

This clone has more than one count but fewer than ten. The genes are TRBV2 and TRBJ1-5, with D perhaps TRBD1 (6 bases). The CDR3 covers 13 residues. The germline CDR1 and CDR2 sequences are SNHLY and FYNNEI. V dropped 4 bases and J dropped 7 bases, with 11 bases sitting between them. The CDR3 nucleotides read TGTGCCAGCAGTGGGGGCCAGGGGCAGCCCCAGCATTTT. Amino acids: CASSGGQGQPQHF. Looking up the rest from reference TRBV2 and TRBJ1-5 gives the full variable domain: EPEVTQTPSHQVTQMGQEVILRCVPISNHLYFYWYRQILGQKVEFLVSFYNNEISEKSEIFDDQFSVERPDGSNFTLKIRSTKLEDSAMYFCASSGGQGQPQHFGDGTRLSIL.

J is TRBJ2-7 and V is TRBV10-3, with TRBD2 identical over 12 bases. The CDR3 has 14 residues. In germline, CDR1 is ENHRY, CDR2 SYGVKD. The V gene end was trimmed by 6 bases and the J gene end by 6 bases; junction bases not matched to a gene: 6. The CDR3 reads CAISRLAGDGEQYF. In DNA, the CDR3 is TGTGCCATCAGCAGACTAGCGGGAGATGGCGAGCAGTACTTC.

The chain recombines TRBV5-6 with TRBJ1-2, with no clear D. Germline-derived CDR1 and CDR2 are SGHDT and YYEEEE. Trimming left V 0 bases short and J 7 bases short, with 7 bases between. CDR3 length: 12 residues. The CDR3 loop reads CASSLVLSGYTF. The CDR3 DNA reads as TGTGCCAGCAGCTTGGTACTAAGTGGCTACACCTTC.

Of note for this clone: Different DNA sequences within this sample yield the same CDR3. The CDR3 loop reads CASSKQGAPSYEQYF. DNA for the CDR3: TGTGCCAGCAGTAAACAGGGGGCTCCTTCCTACGAGCAGTACTTC. The J gene is TRBJ2-7, the V gene TRBV6-5, with 9 bases lining up with TRBD1. After removal of 5 bases from V and 1 base from J, the junction contained 6 bases not matched to a gene. From germline, CDR1 is MNHEY and CDR2 SVGAGI. The CDR3 has 15 residues.

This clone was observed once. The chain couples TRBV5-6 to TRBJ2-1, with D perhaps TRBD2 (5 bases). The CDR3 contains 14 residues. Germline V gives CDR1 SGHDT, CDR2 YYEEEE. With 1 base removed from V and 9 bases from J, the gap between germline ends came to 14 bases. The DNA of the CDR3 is TGTGCCAGCAGCTTGAGTCGTGGACTTGGTGAGCAGTTCTTC. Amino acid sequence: CASSLSRGLGEQFF.

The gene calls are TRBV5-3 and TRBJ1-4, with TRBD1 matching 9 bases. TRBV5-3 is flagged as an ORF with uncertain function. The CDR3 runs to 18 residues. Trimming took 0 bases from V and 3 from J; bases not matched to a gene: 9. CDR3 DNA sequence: TGTGCCAGAAGCTTGGGACGGGACAGGGCGAGGTCTAATGAAAAACTGTTTTTT. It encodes CARSLGRDRARSNEKLFF.

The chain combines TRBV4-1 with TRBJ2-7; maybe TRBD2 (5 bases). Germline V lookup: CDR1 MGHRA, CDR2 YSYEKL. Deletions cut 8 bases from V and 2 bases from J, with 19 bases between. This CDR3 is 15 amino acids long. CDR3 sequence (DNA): TGCGCCAGCGATAACGTACGGACTGTACCCTACGAGCAGTACTTC. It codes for CASDNVRTVPYEQYF.

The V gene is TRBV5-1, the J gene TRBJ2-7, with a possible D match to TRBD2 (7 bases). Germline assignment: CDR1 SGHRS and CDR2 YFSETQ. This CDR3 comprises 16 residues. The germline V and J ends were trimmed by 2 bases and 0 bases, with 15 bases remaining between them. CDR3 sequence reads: CASSLGGARSSYEQYF. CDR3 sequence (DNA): TGCGCCAGCAGCTTAGGGGGGGCGCGATCCTCCTACGAGCAGTACTTC.

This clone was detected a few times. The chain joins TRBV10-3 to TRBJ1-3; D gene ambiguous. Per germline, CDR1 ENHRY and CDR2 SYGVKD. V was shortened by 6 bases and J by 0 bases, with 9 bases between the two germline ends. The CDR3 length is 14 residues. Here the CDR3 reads CAIRSRFSGNTIYF. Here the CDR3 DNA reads TGTGCCATCAGGTCCCGGTTCTCTGGAAACACCATATATTTT.

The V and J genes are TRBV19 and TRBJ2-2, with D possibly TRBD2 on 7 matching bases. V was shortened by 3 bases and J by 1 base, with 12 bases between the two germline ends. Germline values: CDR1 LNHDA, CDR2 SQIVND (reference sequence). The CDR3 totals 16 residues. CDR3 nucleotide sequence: TGTGCCAGTAGTATGAGGGGGAGGGGGAACACCGGGGAGCTGTTTTTT. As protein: CASSMRGRGNTGELFF.

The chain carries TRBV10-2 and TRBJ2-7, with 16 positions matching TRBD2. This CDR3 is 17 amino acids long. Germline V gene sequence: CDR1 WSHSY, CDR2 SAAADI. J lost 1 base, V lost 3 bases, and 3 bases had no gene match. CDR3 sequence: CASSDGTSGRGSYEQYF. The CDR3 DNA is TGCGCCAGCAGTGATGGGACTAGCGGGAGGGGATCCTACGAGCAGTACTTC.

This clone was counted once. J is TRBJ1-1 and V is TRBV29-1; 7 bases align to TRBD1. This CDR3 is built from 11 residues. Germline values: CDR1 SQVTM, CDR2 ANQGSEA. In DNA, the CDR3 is TGCAGTTATCTCAGGGGGTTGGGAGCTTTCTTT. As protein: CSYLRGLGAFF.

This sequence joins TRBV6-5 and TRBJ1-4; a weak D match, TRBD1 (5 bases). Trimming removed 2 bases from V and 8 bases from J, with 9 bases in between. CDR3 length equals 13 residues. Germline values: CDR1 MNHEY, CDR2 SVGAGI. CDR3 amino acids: CASSYGGAEKLFF. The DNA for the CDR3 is TGTGCCAGCAGTTACGGTGGGGCAGAAAAACTGTTTTTT.